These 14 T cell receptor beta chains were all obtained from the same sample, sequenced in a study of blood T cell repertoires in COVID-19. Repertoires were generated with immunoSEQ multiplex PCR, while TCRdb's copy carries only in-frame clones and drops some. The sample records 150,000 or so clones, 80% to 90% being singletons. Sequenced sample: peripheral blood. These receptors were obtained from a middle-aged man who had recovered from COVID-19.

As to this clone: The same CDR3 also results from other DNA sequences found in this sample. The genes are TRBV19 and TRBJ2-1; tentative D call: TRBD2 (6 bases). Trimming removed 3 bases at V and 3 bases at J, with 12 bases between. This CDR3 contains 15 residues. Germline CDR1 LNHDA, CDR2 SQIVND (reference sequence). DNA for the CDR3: TGTGCCAGTAGTATTGGGGGAGGCAACTACAATGAGCAGTTCTTC. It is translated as CASSIGGGNYNEQFF.

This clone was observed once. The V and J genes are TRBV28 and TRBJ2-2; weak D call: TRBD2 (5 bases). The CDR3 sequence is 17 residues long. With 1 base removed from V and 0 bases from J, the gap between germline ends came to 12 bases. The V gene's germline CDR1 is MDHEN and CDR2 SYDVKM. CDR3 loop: CASSLLEGTANTGELFF. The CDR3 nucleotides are TGTGCCAGCAGTTTATTAGAGGGTACCGCGAACACCGGGGAGCTGTTTTTT.

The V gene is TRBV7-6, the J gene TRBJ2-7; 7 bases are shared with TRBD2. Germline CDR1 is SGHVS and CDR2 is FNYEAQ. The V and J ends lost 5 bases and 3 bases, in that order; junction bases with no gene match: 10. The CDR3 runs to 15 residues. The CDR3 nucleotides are TGTGCCAGCAGCCGGGAGAGCGGGAAACGCTACGAGCAGTACTTC. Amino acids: CASSRESGKRYEQYF.

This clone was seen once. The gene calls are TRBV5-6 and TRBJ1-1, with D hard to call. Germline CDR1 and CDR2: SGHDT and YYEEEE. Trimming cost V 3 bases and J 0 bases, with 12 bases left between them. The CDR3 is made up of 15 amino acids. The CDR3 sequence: CASSSLPKMNTEAFF. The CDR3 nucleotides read TGTGCCAGCAGCTCACTGCCGAAAATGAACACTGAAGCTTTCTTT.

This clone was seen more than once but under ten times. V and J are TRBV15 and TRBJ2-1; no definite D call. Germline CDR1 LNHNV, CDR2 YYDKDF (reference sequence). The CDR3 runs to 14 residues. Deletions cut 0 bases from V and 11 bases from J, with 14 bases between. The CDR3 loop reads CATSRDVASLKQFF. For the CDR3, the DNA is TGTGCCACCAGCAGAGATGTCGCTAGTCTCAAGCAGTTCTTC.

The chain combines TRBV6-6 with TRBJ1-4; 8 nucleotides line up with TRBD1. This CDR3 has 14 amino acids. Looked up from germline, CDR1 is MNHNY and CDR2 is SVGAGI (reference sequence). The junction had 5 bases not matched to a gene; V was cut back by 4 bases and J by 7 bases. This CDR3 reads CASSSTGVGEKLFF. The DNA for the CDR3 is TGTGCCAGCAGTTCGACAGGGGTGGGTGAAAAACTGTTTTTT.

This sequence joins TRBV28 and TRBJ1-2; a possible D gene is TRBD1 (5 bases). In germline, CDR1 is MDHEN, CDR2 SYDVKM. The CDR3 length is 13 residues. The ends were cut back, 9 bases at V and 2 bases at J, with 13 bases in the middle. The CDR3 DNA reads TGTGCCAGTTCGCCCGGGGGGAACTATGGCTACACCTTC. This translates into CASSPGGNYGYTF.

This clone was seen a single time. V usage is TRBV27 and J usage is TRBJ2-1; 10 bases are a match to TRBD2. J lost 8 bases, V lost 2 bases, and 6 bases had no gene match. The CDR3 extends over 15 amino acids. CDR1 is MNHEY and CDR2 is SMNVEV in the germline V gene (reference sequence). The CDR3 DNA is TGTGCCAGCAGTTTAAGGGCTAGCGGGGGCCATGAGCAGTTCTTC. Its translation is CASSLRASGGHEQFF.

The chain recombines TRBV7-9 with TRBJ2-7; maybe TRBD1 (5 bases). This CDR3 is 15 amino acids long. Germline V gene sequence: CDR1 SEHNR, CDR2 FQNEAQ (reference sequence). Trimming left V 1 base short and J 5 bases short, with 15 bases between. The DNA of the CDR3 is TGTGCCAGCAGCTTAGTATGGCAGGGCGTCAACGAGCAGTACTTC. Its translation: CASSLVWQGVNEQYF.

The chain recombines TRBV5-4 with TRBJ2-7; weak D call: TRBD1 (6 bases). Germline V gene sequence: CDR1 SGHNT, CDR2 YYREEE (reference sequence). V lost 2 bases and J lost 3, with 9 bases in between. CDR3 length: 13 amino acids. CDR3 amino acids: CASSLDRRYEQYF. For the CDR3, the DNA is TGTGCCAGCAGCTTAGACAGGCGCTACGAGCAGTACTTC.

CDR3 bases: TGTGCCAGCGGCGGGGGATTCTCTGGGGCCAACGTCCTGACTTTC. Translated: CASGGGFSGANVLTF. The rearrangement links TRBV7-6 to TRBJ2-6, with 7 bases lining up with TRBD2. J was trimmed by 0 bases and V by 8 bases; bases with no gene match: 4. The CDR3 spans 15 residues. The germline V gene encodes CDR1 SGHVS and CDR2 FNYEAQ.

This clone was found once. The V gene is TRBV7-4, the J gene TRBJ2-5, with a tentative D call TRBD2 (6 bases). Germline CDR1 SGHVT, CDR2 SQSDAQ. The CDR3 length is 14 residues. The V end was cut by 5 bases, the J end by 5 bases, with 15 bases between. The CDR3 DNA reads TGTGCCAGCAGCGATGGAAGGGCGGGGGAGACCCAGTACTTC. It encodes CASSDGRAGETQYF. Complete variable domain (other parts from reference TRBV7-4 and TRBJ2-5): GAGVSQSPRYKVAKRGRDVALRCDSISGHVTLYWYRQTLGQGSEVLTYSQSDAQRDKSGRPSGRFSAERPERSVSTLKIQRTEQGDSAVYLCASSDGRAGETQYFGPGTRLLVL.

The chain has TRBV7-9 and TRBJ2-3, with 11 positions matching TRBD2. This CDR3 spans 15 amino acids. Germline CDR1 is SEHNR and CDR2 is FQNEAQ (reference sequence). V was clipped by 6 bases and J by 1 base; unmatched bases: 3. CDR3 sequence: CASRQTSGGTDTQYF. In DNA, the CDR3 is TGTGCCAGCAGACAGACTAGCGGGGGCACAGATACGCAGTATTTT.

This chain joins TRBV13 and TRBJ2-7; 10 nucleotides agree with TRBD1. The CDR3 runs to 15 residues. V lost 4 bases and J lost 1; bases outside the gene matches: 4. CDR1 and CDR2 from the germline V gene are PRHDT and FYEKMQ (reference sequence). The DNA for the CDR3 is TGTGCCAGCAGCTCAGGGGGACAGGGGTCCTACGAGCAGTACTTC. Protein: CASSSGGQGSYEQYF. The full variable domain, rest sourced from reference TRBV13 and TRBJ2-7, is AAGVIQSPRHLIKEKRETATLKCYPIPRHDTVYWYQQGPGQDPQFLISFYEKMQSDKGSIPDRFSAQQFSDYHSELNMSSLELGDSALYFCASSSGGQGSYEQYFGPGTRLTVT.